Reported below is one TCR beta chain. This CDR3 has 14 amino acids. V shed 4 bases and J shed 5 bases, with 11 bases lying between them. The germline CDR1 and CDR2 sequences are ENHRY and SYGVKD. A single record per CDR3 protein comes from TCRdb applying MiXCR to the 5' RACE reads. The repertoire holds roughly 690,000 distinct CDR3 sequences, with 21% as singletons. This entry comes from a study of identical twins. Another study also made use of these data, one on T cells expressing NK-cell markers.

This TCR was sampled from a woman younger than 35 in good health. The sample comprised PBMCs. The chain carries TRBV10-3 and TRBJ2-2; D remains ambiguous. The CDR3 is CAISVGAETGELFF. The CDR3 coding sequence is TGTGCCATCAGTGTAGGTGCGGAAACCGGGGAGCTGTTTTTT.